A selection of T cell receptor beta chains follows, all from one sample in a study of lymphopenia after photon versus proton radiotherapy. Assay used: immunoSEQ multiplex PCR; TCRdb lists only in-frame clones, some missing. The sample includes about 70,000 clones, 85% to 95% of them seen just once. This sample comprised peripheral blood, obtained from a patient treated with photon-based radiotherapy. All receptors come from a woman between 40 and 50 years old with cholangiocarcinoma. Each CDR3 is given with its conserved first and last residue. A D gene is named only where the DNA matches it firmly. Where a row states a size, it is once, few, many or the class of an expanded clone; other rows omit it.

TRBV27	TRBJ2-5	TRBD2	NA	TGTGCCAGCAGTTTACGGGTAGCGGGAGGGCCATTGGAGACCCAGTACTTC	CASSLRVAGGPLETQYF
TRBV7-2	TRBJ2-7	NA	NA	TGTGCCAGCTCGGGGAGCTCCTACGAGCAGTACTTC	CASSGSSYEQYF
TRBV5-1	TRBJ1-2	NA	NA	TGCGCCAGCAGCTTGGATGGGCAGGGCCTCTATGGCTACACCTTC	CASSLDGQGLYGYTF
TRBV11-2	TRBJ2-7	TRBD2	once	TGTGCCAGCAGCGTCCGTAGGGCGGGGGCCTACGAGCAGTACTTC	CASSVRRAGAYEQYF
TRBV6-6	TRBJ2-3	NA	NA	TGTGCCAGCAGTTTTTTGACGTTTCGGGGCACAGATACGCAGTATTTT	CASSFLTFRGTDTQYF
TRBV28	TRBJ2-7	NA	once	TGTGCCAGCAGTCCCCTCGACGAGCAGTACTTC	CASSPLDEQYF
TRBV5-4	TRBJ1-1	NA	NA	TGTGCCAGCAGCTTGGAACCTCCGGGGGAAGCTTTCTTT	CASSLEPPGEAFF
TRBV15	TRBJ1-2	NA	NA	TGTGCCACCAGCACCCCTGGGACGGATCTTGCCTATGGCTACACCTTC	CATSTPGTDLAYGYTF
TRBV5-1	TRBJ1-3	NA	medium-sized	TGCGCCAGCAGCCCGGCTGGCTCTGGAAACACCATATATTTT	CASSPAGSGNTIYF
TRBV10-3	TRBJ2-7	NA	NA	TGTGCCATCAGTGAGTCGCCCTACGAGCAGTACTTC	CAISESPYEQYF
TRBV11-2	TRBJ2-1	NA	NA	TGTGCCAGCAGCTTAGATAGGGCAGCTGAGCAGTTCTTC	CASSLDRAAEQFF
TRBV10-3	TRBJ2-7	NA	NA	TGTGCCATCAGTGCCCTTCTTGGCGGGGCCCCCTCCGAGCAGTACTTC	CAISALLGGAPSEQYF
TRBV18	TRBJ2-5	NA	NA	TGTGCCAGCTCACCTATCCTCGCCGACAGGAAGGAGACCCAGTACTTC	CASSPILADRKETQYF
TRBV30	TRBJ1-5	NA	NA	TGTGCCTGGAGTTCAGGGGTCAATCAGCCCCAGCATTTT	CAWSSGVNQPQHF
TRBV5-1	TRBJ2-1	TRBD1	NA	TGCGCCAGCAGCTCCTCCTGGACAGGGGGGAATGAGCAGTTCTTC	CASSSSWTGGNEQFF
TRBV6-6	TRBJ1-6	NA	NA	TGTGCCAGCAGTTACTTACAGATCAAGGGGGATTCACCCCTCCACTTT	CASSYLQIKGDSPLHF
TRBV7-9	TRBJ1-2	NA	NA	TGTGCCAGCAGCTTAGTAGGACAGAGTACAAACACCTTC	CASSLVGQSTNTF
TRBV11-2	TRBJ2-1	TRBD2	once	TGTGCCAGCAGCCTAGCGGGACTTTACAATGAGCAGTTCTTC	CASSLAGLYNEQFF
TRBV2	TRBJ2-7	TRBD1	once	TGTGCCAGCAGTGAAGATAGGGGGCGGTACGAGCAGTACTTC	CASSEDRGRYEQYF
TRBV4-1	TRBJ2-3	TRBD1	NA	TGCGCCAGCAGCCAAGGGACAGGGAGCACAGATACGCAGTATTTT	CASSQGTGSTDTQYF
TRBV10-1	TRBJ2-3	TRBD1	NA	TGCGCCAGCAGTGATGGACAGGGGCGCACAGATACGCAGTATTTT	CASSDGQGRTDTQYF
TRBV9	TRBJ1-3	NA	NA	TGTGCCAGCAGCGTACATAGAAACACCATATATTTT	CASSVHRNTIYF
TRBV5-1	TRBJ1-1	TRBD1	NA	TGCGCCAGCGGCTGGACAGGAAATGAAGCTTTCTTT	CASGWTGNEAFF
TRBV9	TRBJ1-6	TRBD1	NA	TGTGCCAGCAGCCCTACGACAGGGACTGTCTATAATTCACCCCTCCACTTT	CASSPTTGTVYNSPLHF
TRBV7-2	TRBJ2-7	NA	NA	TGTGCCAGCAGCTTAGCGCGGGTCTACGAGCAGTACTTC	CASSLARVYEQYF
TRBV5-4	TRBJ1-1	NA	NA	TGTGCCAGCAGCTCCACAGAGCGTAGCGGGACTGAAGCTTTCTTT	CASSSTERSGTEAFF
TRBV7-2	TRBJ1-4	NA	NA	TGTGCCAGCAGTTTTTTTGGGGGGTCTAATGAAAAACTGTTTTTT	CASSFFGGSNEKLFF